The clone carrying this TCR beta chain was counted a few times. Its antigen is undetermined. This entry belongs to a study of T cells after yellow fever vaccination. General study points: Reappearance after the booster was observed for most primary-vaccination clones (96% CD4, approximately 90% CD8).

The study made its TCR cDNA through 5'RACE template switching. That step introduced a universal primer site along with UMIs. TCRdb itself ran the 5' RACE reads through MiXCR, one entry per CDR3 protein. The sample has some 130,000 distinct CDR3 sequences; just over 6.5% are singletons. V was cut by 3 bases and J by 8 bases, with 11 bases left in between. The length of the CDR3 is 13 residues. Per the germline V gene, CDR1 is SGHVS and CDR2 is FNYEAQ. This clonotype was sampled from a man younger than 45 who received the YFV17D yellow fever vaccine. Here the sequenced sample was CD4+ T cells sorted from PBMCs, taken 10 days after the yellow fever booster vaccination. The chain has TRBV7-6 and TRBJ2-1; D is undetermined. The CDR3 sequence is CASSFHKVDEQFF. The CDR3 DNA reads as TGTGCCAGCAGCTTCCACAAAGTCGATGAGCAGTTCTTC.